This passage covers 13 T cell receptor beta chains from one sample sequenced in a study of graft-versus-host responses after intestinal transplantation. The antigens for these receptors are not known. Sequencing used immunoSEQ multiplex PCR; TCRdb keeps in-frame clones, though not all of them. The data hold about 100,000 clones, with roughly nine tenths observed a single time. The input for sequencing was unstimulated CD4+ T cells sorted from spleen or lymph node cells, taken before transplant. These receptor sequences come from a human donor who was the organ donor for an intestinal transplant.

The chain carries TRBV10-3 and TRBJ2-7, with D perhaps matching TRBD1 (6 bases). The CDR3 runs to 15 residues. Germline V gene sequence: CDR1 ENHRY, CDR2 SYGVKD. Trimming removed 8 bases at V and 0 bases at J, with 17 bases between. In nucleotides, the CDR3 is TGTGCCATCTCACCCAGGACAGAGAGCTCCTACGAGCAGTACTTC. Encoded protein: CAISPRTESSYEQYF.

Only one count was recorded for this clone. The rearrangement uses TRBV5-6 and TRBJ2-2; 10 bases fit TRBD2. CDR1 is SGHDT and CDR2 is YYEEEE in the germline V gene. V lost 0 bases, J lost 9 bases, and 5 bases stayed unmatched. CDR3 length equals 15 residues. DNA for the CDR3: TGTGCCAGCAGCTTGGATCCTAGCGGGGGCCGGGAGCTGTTTTTT. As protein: CASSLDPSGGRELFF.

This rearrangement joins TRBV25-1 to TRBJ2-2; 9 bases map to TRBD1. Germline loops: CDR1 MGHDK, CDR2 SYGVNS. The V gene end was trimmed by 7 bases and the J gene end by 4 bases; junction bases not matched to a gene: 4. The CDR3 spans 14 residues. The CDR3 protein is CASTWDRATGELFF. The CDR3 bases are TGTGCCAGCACTTGGGACAGGGCCACCGGGGAGCTGTTTTTT. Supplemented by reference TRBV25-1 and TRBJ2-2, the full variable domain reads EADIYQTPRYLVIGTGKKITLECSQTMGHDKMYWYQQDPGMELHLIHYSYGVNSTEKGDLSSESTVSRIRTEHFPLTLESARPSHTSQYLCASTWDRATGELFFGEGSRLTVL.

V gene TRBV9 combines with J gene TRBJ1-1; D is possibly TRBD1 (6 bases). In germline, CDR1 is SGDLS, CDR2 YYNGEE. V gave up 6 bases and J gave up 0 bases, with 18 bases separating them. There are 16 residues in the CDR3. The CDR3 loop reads CASTSHGGRMNTEAFF. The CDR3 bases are TGTGCCAGCACCTCCCACGGGGGGCGTATGAACACTGAAGCTTTCTTT. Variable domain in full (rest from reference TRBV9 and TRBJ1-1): DSGVTQTPKHLITATGQRVTLRCSPRSGDLSVYWYQQSLDQGLQFLIQYYNGEERAKGNILERFSAQQFPDLHSELNLSSLELGDSALYFCASTSHGGRMNTEAFFGQGTRLTVV.

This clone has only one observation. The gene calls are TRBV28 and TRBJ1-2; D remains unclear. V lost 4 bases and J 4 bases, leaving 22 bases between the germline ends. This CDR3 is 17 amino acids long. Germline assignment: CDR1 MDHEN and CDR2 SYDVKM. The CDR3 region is CASSSPDGVTFSYGYTF. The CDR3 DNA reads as TGTGCCAGCAGTTCACCGGACGGAGTTACCTTCTCCTATGGCTACACCTTC.

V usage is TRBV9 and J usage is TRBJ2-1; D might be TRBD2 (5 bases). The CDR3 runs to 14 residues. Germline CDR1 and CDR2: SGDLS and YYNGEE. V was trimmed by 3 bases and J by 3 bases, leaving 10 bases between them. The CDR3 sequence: CASSAPGIYNEQFF. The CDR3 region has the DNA TGTGCCAGCAGCGCCCCCGGGATCTACAATGAGCAGTTCTTC.

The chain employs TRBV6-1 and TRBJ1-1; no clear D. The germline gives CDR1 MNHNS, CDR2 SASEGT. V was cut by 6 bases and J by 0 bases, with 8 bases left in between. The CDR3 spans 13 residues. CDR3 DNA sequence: TGTGCCAGCAGCCGAGAGATGAACACTGAAGCTTTCTTT. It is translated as CASSREMNTEAFF.

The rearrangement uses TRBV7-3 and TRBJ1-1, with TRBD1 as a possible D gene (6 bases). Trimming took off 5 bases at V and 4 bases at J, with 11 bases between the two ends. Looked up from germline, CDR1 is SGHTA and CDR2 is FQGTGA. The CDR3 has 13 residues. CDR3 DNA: TGTGCCAGCAGCCATCGGGGGGCCACTGAAGCTTTCTTT. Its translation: CASSHRGATEAFF.

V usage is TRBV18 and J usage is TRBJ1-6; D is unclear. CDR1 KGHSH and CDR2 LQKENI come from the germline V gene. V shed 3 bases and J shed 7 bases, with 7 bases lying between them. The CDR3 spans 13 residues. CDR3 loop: CASSPLGNSPLHF. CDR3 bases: TGTGCCAGCTCACCGTTGGGGAATTCACCCCTCCACTTT.

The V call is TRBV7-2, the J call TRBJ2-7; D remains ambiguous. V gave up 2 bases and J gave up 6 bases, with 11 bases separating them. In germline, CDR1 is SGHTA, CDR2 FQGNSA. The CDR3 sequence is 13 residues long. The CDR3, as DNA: TGTGCCAGCAGCTTACCATTGGCTCTCGAGCAGTACTTC. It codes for CASSLPLALEQYF.

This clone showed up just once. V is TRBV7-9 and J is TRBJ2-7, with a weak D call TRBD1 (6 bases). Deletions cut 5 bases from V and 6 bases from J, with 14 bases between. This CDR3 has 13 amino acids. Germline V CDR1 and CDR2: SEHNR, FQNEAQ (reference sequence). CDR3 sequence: CASSLQGWGEQYF. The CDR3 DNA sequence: TGTGCCAGCAGCCTACAGGGATGGGGCGAGCAGTACTTC.

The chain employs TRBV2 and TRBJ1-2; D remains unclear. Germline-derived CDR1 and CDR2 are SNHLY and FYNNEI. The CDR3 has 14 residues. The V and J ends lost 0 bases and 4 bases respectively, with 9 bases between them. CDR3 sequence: CASSEARGVYGYTF. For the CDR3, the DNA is TGTGCCAGCAGTGAAGCGCGCGGGGTCTATGGCTACACCTTC.

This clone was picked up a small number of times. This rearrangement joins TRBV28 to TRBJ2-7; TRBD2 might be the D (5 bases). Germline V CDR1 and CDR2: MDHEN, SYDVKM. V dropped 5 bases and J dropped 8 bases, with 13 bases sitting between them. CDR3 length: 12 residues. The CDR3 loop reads CASSLLSGKQYF. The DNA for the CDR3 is TGTGCCAGCAGTCTCCTTTCGGGAAAGCAGTACTTC.